A selection of T cell receptor beta chains follows, all from one sample in a study of Graves' ophthalmopathy and Graves' hyperthyroidism. TCRdb analysed the multiplex PCR reads with MiXCR anew, one entry per CDR3 protein. The data contain 300,000 to 400,000 distinct CDR3 sequences, about 15% of them singletons. The sample comprised peripheral blood. These receptors came from an adult woman with stable Graves' hyperthyroidism. The CDR3 runs from the conserved cysteine through the conserved F or W. A D gene is named only where the DNA matches it firmly. Size values are once, few and many counts, or a class for expanded clones, and some rows have none.

14	TRBD1	.	TRBV28	TRBJ1-2	TGTGCCAGCAGTTGGGACAGGCCTAACTATGGCTACACCTTC	CASSWDRPNYGYTF
12	.	many	TRBV5-4	TRBJ1-2	TGTGCCAGCAGCTTGACAACGTATGGCTACACCTTC	CASSLTTYGYTF
13	.	many	TRBV7-2	TRBJ2-7	TGTGCCAGCAGTGTGTTATGGATTGACGAGCAGTACTTC	CASSVLWIDEQYF
14	TRBD2	.	TRBV27	TRBJ2-7	TGTCCCAGCAGTTTAAGCGGGGTGTCCTACGAGCAGTACTTC	CPSSLSGVSYEQYF
15	TRBD1	.	TRBV6-1	TRBJ1-2	TGTGCCAGCAGTGAAGGGGACAGGGGGAGAAGGGGCTACACCTTC	CASSEGDRGRRGYTF
11	.	.	TRBV6-2/TRBV6-3	TRBJ2-5	TGTGCCAGCAGCTCCTTTGAGACCCAGTACTTC	CASSSFETQYF
14	TRBD1	many	TRBV12-3/TRBV12-4	TRBJ1-1	TGTGCCAGCACCAGGGGGCGCGGAGATTTGAAAGCTTTCTTT	CASTRGRGDLKAFF
15	.	many	TRBV6-1	TRBJ2-2	TGTGCCAGCAGCCCTCCCCGGGATCACACCGGGGAGCTGTTTTTT	CASSPPRDHTGELFF
15	TRBD2	.	TRBV12-3/TRBV12-4	TRBJ2-7	TGTGCCAGCAGTTTAGGACTAGCGGGAGTCAACGAGCAGTACTTC	CASSLGLAGVNEQYF
16	TRBD2	.	TRBV6-2/TRBV6-3	TRBJ2-2	TGTGCCAGCAGTCAGTTAGCGGGAATGAACACCGGGGAGCTGTTTTTT	CASSQLAGMNTGELFF